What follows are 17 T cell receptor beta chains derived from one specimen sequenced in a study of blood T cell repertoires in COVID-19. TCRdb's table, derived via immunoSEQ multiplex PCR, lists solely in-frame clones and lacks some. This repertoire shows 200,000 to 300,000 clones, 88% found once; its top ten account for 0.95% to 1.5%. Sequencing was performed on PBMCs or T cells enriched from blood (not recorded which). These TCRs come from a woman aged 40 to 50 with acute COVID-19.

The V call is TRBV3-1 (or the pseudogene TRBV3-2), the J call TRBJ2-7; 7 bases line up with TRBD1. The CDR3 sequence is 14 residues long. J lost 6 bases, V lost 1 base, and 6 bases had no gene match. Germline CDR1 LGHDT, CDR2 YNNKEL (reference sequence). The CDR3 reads CASSQGQGVSEQYF. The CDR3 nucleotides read TGTGCCAGCAGCCAAGGACAGGGAGTAAGCGAGCAGTACTTC.

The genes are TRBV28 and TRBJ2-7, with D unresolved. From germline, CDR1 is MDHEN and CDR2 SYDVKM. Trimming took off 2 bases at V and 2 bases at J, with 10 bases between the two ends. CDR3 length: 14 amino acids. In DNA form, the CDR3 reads TGTGCCAGCAGTTTAAGAGTCCACCCCTACGAGCAGTACTTC. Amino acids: CASSLRVHPYEQYF.

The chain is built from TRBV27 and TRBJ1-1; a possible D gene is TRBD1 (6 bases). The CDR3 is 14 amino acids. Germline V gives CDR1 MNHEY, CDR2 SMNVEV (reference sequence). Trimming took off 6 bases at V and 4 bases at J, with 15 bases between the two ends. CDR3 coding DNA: TGTGCCAGCAGGGGGGCAACCCGGGGCACTGAAGCTTTCTTT. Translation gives CASRGATRGTEAFF.

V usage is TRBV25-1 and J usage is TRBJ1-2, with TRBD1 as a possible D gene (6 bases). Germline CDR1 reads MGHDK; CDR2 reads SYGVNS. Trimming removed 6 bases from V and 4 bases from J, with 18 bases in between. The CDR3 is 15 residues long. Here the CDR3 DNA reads TGTGCCAGCAGACCCGAGAGGGGGGGGTCCTATGGCTACACCTTC. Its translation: CASRPERGGSYGYTF.

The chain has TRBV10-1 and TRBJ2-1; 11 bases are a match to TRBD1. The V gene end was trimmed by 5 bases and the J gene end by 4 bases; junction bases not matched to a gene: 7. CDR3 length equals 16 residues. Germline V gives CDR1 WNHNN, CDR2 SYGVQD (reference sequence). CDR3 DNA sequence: TGCGCCAGCAGTCCTTTCGGACAGGGGGCGTACAATGAGCAGTTCTTC. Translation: CASSPFGQGAYNEQFF.

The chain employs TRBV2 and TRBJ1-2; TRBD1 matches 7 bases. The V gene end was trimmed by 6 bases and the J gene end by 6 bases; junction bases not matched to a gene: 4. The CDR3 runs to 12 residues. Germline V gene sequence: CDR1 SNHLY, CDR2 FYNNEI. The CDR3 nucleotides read TGTGCCAGCAGCGGACAGGTACATGGCTACACCTTC. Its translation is CASSGQVHGYTF.

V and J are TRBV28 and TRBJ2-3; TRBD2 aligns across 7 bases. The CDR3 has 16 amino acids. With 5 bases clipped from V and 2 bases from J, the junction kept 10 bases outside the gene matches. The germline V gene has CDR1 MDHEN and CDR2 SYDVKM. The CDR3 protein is CASSPAGGWNTDTQYF. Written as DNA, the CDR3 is TGTGCCAGCAGTCCGGCCGGGGGGTGGAACACAGATACGCAGTATTTT.

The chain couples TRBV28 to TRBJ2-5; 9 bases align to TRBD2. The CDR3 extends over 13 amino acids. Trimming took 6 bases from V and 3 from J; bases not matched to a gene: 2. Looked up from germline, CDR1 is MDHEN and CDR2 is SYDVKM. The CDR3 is CASRQREEETQYF. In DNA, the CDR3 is TGTGCCAGCAGGCAGCGGGAGGAAGAGACCCAGTACTTC.

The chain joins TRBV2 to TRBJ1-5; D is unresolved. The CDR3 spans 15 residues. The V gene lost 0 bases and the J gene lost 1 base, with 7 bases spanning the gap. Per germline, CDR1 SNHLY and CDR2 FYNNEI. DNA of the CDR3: TGTGCCAGCAGTGAAGCAGACGGGAGCAATCAGCCCCAGCATTTT. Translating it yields CASSEADGSNQPQHF.

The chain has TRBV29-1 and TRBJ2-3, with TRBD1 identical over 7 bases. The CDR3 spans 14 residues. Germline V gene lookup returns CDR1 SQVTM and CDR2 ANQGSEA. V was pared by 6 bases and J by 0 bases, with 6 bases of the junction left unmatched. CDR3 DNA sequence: TGCAGCGTCATGACAGGGTTTAGCACAGATACGCAGTATTTT. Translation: CSVMTGFSTDTQYF.

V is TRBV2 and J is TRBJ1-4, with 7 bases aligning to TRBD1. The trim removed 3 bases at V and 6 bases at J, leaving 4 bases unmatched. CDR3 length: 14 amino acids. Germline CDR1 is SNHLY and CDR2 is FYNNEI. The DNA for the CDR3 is TGTGCCAGCAGTGATACCAGGGGGGATGAAAAACTGTTTTTT. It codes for CASSDTRGDEKLFF.

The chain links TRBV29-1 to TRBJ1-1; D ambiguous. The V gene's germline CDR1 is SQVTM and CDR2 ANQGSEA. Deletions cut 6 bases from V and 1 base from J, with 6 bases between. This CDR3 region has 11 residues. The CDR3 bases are TGCAGCGTGACTGAGAACACTGAAGCTTTCTTT. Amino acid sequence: CSVTENTEAFF.

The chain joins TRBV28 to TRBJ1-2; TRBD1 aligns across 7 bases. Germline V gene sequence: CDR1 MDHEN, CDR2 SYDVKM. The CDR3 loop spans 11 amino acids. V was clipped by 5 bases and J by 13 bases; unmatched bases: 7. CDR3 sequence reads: CASSPTGASTF. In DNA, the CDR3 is TGTGCCAGCAGTCCCACAGGGGCGAGCACCTTC.

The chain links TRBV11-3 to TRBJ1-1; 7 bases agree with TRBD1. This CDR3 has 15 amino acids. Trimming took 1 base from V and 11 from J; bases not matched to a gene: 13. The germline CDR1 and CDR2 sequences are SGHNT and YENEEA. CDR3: CASSLGVQGGRSAFF. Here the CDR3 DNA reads TGTGCCAGCAGCTTAGGCGTTCAGGGGGGCCGTTCTGCTTTCTTT.

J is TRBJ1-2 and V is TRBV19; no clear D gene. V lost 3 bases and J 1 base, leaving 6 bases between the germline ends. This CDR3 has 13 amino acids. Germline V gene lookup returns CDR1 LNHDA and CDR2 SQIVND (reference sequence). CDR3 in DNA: TGTGCCAGTAGTATTAATAATAACTATGGCTACACCTTC. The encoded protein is CASSINNNYGYTF.

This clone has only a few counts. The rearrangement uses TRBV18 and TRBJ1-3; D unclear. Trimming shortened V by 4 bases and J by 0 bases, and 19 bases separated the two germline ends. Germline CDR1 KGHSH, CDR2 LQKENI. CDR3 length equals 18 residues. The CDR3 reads CASSLSIGSGVSGNTIYF. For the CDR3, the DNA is TGTGCCAGCTCACTAAGTATCGGGTCGGGAGTCTCTGGAAACACCATATATTTT.

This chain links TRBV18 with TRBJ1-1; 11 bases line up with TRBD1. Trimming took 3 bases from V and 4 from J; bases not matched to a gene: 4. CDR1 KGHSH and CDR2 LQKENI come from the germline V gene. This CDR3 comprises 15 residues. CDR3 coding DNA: TGTGCCAGCTCACCCGGACAGGGGGCGGGCACTGAAGCTTTCTTT. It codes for CASSPGQGAGTEAFF.